This T cell receptor (beta chain) was found in a study of Ad26.COV2.S vaccination and SARS-CoV-2 variants. Libraries were prepared by immunoSEQ multiplex PCR; TCRdb keeps only in-frame clonotypes and omits some of them. Of about 400,000 clones listed, more than 85% are singletons. Treatment denoted: roughly 18 received Ad26.COV2.S at low or high dose, single or two shots; five or six received placebo; per-sample allocation not given. Collection of samples fell on day 63 after the first vaccine or placebo injection. The length of the CDR3 is 14 residues. Trimming shortened V by 0 bases and J by 9 bases, and 12 bases separated the two germline ends. In germline, CDR1 is ENHRY, CDR2 SYGVKD.

Sequences were derived from peripheral blood, sampled in a trial of Ad26.COV2.S vaccine versus placebo. The sequence was collected from a person between 18 and 65 years old who received the Ad26.COV2.S COVID-19 vaccine or a placebo. The chain carries TRBV10-3 and TRBJ1-5; D gene ambiguous. CDR3 loop: CAISESIGFGPQHF. CDR3 nucleotide sequence: TGTGCCATCAGTGAGTCGATTGGGTTCGGGCCCCAGCATTTT.